These 20 T cell receptor beta chains were all obtained from the same sample, sequenced in a study of cytomegalovirus exposure and HLA in healthy donors. The study ran its PCR with 60 Vbeta and 13 Jbeta primers. Here immunoSEQ multiplex PCR was the method, and the copy in TCRdb shows in-frame clones only, minus some. The sample comprises 75,000 to 100,000 clones, under 75% of which are singletons, and 1.2% rests with the top ten. Sequenced: PBMCs. These receptors all come from a female donor in good health and CMV-seronegative.

This clone was detected only a few times. The CDR3 nucleotides are TGTGCCAGCAACCGAGCCTACGAGCAGTACTTC. Its translation is CASNRAYEQYF. The chain couples TRBV6-1 to TRBJ2-7; the D is unclear. Per germline, CDR1 MNHNS and CDR2 SASEGT. V shed 7 bases and J shed 2 bases, with 6 bases lying between them. The CDR3 sequence is 11 residues long.

This clone was picked up a small number of times. V is TRBV19 and J is TRBJ1-5; possibly TRBD1 for D (5 bases). CDR1 LNHDA and CDR2 SQIVND come from the germline V gene (reference sequence). The CDR3 has 13 amino acids. The V gene lost 6 bases and the J gene lost 2 bases, with 8 bases spanning the gap. CDR3 sequence: CASRSRGNQPQHF. CDR3 sequence (DNA): TGTGCCAGTAGGTCCAGGGGCAATCAGCCCCAGCATTTT.

The genes are TRBV4-3 and TRBJ2-1; the D gene is possibly TRBD2 (5 bases). V gave up 0 bases and J gave up 6 bases, with 21 bases separating them. The CDR3 totals 18 residues. Looked up from germline, CDR1 is LGHNA and CDR2 is YSLEER. The CDR3 DNA reads TGCGCCAGCAGCCAAGAAGCGAGTTTTTGGGGTGCGGGCAATGAGCAGTTCTTC. Translated, it gives CASSQEASFWGAGNEQFF.

The rearrangement uses TRBV27 and TRBJ2-3, with TRBD1 matching over 11 bases. The CDR3 runs to 15 residues. After removal of 8 bases from V and 5 bases from J, the junction contained 9 bases not matched to a gene. Germline V gives CDR1 MNHEY, CDR2 SMNVEV (reference sequence). For the CDR3, the DNA is TGTGCCAGCCTCACCGGGACAGGGGGACAAGATACGCAGTATTTT. Its translation is CASLTGTGGQDTQYF.

The CDR3 sequence: CATSRAGLAGDEQYF. The CDR3, as DNA: TGTGCCACCAGCAGAGCGGGACTAGCGGGAGACGAGCAGTACTTC. This sequence joins TRBV15 and TRBJ2-7, with 14 bases that match TRBD2. Germline V lookup: CDR1 LNHNV, CDR2 YYDKDF (reference sequence). The V gene end was trimmed by 1 base and the J gene end by 5 bases; junction bases not matched to a gene: 1. The CDR3 extends over 15 amino acids.

This clone was found a few times. The V and J genes are TRBV29-1 and TRBJ2-1, with a weak D call TRBD2 (6 bases). Germline values: CDR1 SQVTM, CDR2 ANQGSEA. Trimming removed 7 bases from V and 7 bases from J, with 23 bases in between. The CDR3 is 15 amino acids. CDR3: CSDRPSGGGPNEQFF. CDR3 in DNA: TGCAGCGATCGCCCCTCGGGCGGAGGGCCAAATGAGCAGTTCTTC.

The V gene is TRBV5-8, the J gene TRBJ2-2, with 9 positions matching TRBD2. Germline V gene lookup returns CDR1 SGHTS and CDR2 YDEGEE. This CDR3 is built from 16 residues. The ends lost 0 bases at V and 7 bases at J; junction bases unmatched: 7. DNA of the CDR3: TGTGCCAGCAGCTTGGATTACCTAGCGGGAAACGGGGAGCTGTTTTTT. Its protein is CASSLDYLAGNGELFF.

The gene calls are TRBV6-5 and TRBJ1-5, with 8 positions matching TRBD1. The CDR3 has 15 amino acids. In germline, CDR1 is MNHEY, CDR2 SVGAGI. The junction had 6 bases not matched to a gene; V was cut back by 6 bases and J by 2 bases. DNA of the CDR3: TGTGCCAGCAGACCAGGGACAGGCGGCAATCAGCCCCAGCATTTT. It yields the protein CASRPGTGGNQPQHF.

The rearrangement joins TRBV6-6 to TRBJ1-1, with 7 bases fitting TRBD1. The CDR3 consists of 16 residues. Germline V gives CDR1 MNHNY, CDR2 SVGAGI (reference sequence). V shed 2 bases and J 0 bases; nucleotides not matched to a gene: 6. CDR3 protein: CASSYAGQTLNTEAFF. The CDR3 coding sequence is TGTGCCAGCAGTTACGCGGGACAGACCTTGAACACTGAAGCTTTCTTT.

V and J are TRBV30 and TRBJ2-1; D uncertain. The germline V gene has CDR1 GTSNPN and CDR2 SVGIG (reference sequence). The CDR3 contains 12 residues. V lost 0 bases and J lost 8, with 8 bases in between. CDR3 region: CAWSVRQDEQFF. The CDR3 DNA reads TGTGCCTGGAGTGTACGCCAGGATGAGCAGTTCTTC.

The chain combines TRBV9 with TRBJ2-3, with 10 positions matching TRBD2. V was clipped by 0 bases and J by 2 bases; unmatched bases: 9. Germline V gene sequence: CDR1 SGDLS, CDR2 YYNGEE. The CDR3 sequence is 18 residues long. CDR3 region: CASSVGKVAGGPTDTQYF. For the CDR3, the DNA is TGTGCCAGCAGCGTAGGGAAAGTAGCGGGGGGCCCCACAGATACGCAGTATTTT.

CDR3 in amino acids: CASSYKTGAYGYTF. The CDR3 bases are TGTGCCAGCAGCTATAAAACTGGAGCCTATGGCTACACCTTC. The rearrangement links TRBV5-6 to TRBJ1-2; D not resolved. Germline CDR1 and CDR2: SGHDT and YYEEEE. The CDR3 covers 14 residues. The V gene lost 3 bases and the J gene lost 4 bases, with 13 bases spanning the gap.

V gene TRBV6-5 combines with J gene TRBJ2-7; 7 positions agree with TRBD1. V gave up 11 bases and J gave up 9 bases; unmatched junction bases: 19. The V gene's germline CDR1 is MNHEY and CDR2 SVGAGI. This CDR3 has 14 residues. CDR3 amino acids: CAVASGQTNTRQYF. The DNA for the CDR3 is TGTGCCGTGGCTTCGGGACAGACGAATACGAGGCAGTACTTC.

The V and J genes are TRBV27 and TRBJ1-3; 7 bases are a match to TRBD1. The trim removed 4 bases at V and 8 bases at J, leaving 14 bases unmatched. Germline lookup yields CDR1 MNHEY and CDR2 SMNVEV (reference sequence). The CDR3 totals 16 residues. The DNA for the CDR3 is TGTGCCAGCAGTTCATTGACAGGGCAGCACGGATACACCATATATTTT. Translation: CASSSLTGQHGYTIYF.

This sequence joins TRBV4-1 and TRBJ2-7, with TRBD1 matching over 9 bases. J was trimmed by 3 bases and V by 4 bases; bases with no gene match: 10. The CDR3 has 16 amino acids. The germline V gene encodes CDR1 MGHRA and CDR2 YSYEKL. The CDR3 loop reads CASSPGQGGIDYEQYF. The CDR3 coding sequence is TGCGCCAGCAGCCCGGGACAGGGCGGTATCGACTACGAGCAGTACTTC.

The J gene is TRBJ2-2, the V gene TRBV6-1; D might be TRBD1 (6 bases). Trimming shortened V by 2 bases and J by 7 bases, and 14 bases separated the two germline ends. This CDR3 is built from 15 residues. CDR1 is MNHNS and CDR2 is SASEGT in the germline V gene. CDR3 coding DNA: TGTGCCAGCAGTGAAACAGTGGGGGCGGGCGGGGAGCTGTTTTTT. Amino acid sequence: CASSETVGAGGELFF.

The J gene is TRBJ1-3, the V gene TRBV5-8; D gene ambiguous. This CDR3 has 12 residues. Trimming stripped 2 bases from V and 4 bases from J, with 4 bases between. Germline V lookup: CDR1 SGHTS, CDR2 YDEGEE. The DNA of the CDR3 is TGTGCCAGCAGCTTTAAAGGAAACACCATATATTTT. This translates into CASSFKGNTIYF.

This chain uses TRBV30 with TRBJ2-2, with D possibly TRBD2 on 5 matching bases. The CDR3 has 13 residues. CDR1 GTSNPN and CDR2 SVGIG come from the germline V gene (reference sequence). The V and J ends lost 4 bases and 4 bases respectively, with 10 bases between them. The CDR3 is CAWIQAGTGELFF. CDR3 nucleotide sequence: TGTGCCTGGATCCAGGCGGGCACCGGGGAGCTGTTTTTT.

This chain connects TRBV2 to TRBJ1-5; weak D call: TRBD1 (5 bases). The CDR3 contains 12 residues. Trimming removed 6 bases at V and 7 bases at J, with 10 bases between. CDR1 SNHLY and CDR2 FYNNEI come from the germline V gene. The CDR3 bases are TGTGCCAGCAGAGGGGATGTGCAGCCCCAGCATTTT. Its protein is CASRGDVQPQHF.

V and J are TRBV7-9 and TRBJ2-7; D may be TRBD1 (6 bases). The CDR3 totals 15 residues. Germline CDR1 SEHNR, CDR2 FQNEAQ (reference sequence). V was cut by 10 bases and J by 5 bases, with 24 bases left in between. The CDR3 nucleotides are TGTGCCACACGAGGGGGAGCGTCTCCCAGCGACGAGCAGTACTTC. Protein product: CATRGGASPSDEQYF.